These 24 T cell receptor beta chains came from one sample sequenced in a study of regulatory T cells in long-lasting Graves disease. As for time point: newly diagnosed GD, antithyroid drugs for less than 3 months. The TCR library used RNA extracted from PBMCs. Researchers made TCR beta libraries by using iRepertoire HTBI primers and running Arm-PCR on CDR3 regions. Via MiXCR, TCRdb re-called the multiplex PCR reads, giving one row per CDR3 protein. Among under 400,000 distinct CDR3 sequences, about a sixth were seen once, and the ten largest hold 25% to 30%. These records were also assigned to another study, of T cells in Graves' hyperthyroidism and ophthalmopathy.

Source: peripheral blood mononuclear cells (PBMCs), taken at new diagnosis, from a patient treated with antithyroid drugs. These receptors were taken from a man aged 40-49 years with Graves disease.

The chain links TRBV7-9 to TRBJ1-3; D is undetermined. CDR1 SEHNR and CDR2 FQNEAQ come from the germline V gene (reference sequence). The CDR3 consists of 14 residues. V shed 9 bases and J shed 0 bases, with 12 bases lying between them. The CDR3 coding sequence is TGTGCCAGTTCGCGGGCGGGCTCTGGAAACACCATATATTTT. It is translated as CASSRAGSGNTIYF.

In this sample, this clonotype turned up many times. The chain recombines TRBV19 with TRBJ2-3; D possibly uses TRBD1 or TRBD2 (6 bases each). CDR1 LNHDA and CDR2 SQIVND come from the germline V gene (reference sequence). V dropped 6 bases and J dropped 3 bases, with 16 bases sitting between them. The CDR3 has 15 amino acids. The CDR3 is CASRRTWGATDTQYF. The DNA for the CDR3 is TGTGCCAGTAGACGTACTTGGGGGGCTACAGATACGCAGTATTTT. Variable domain in full (rest from reference TRBV19 and TRBJ2-3): DGGITQSPKYLFRKEGQNVTLSCEQNLNHDAMYWYRQDPGQGLRLIYYSQIVNDFQKGDIAEGYSVSREKKESFPLTVTSAQKNPTAFYLCASRRTWGATDTQYFGPGTRLTVL.

To note about this clonotype: A much larger clone differs from this one at a single base, so this may be a read error. The V and J genes are TRBV2 and TRBJ1-5; D gene unclear. This CDR3 is 15 amino acids long. V lost 1 base, J lost 9 bases, and 16 bases lay in between. In germline, CDR1 is SNHLY, CDR2 FYNNEI. CDR3 sequence reads: CASSEDEGPRGPQHF. CDR3 nucleotide sequence: TGTGCCAGCAGTGAAGATGAGGGCCCGCGGGGGCCCCAGCATTTT. Supplemented by reference TRBV2 and TRBJ1-5, the full variable domain reads EPEVTQTPSHQVTQMGQEVILRCVPISNHLYFYWYRQILGQKVEFLVSFYNNEISEKSEIFDDQFSVERPDGSNFTLKIRSTKLEDSAMYFCASSEDEGPRGPQHFGDGTRLSIL.

This clonotype occurred many times. The gene calls are TRBV20-1 and TRBJ2-5, with D perhaps TRBD1 or TRBD2 (5 bases each). Germline loops: CDR1 DFQATT, CDR2 SNEGSKA (reference sequence). Trimming shortened V by 5 bases and J by 2 bases, and 18 bases separated the two germline ends. CDR3 length: 15 amino acids. In nucleotides, the CDR3 is TGCAGTGCTGCTAACCCGGGACGGATACAAGAGACCCAGTACTTC. It translates to CSAANPGRIQETQYF.

The V call is TRBV7-3, the J call TRBJ2-2, with D maybe TRBD2 (7 bases). The length of the CDR3 is 23 residues. Trimming removed 6 bases from V and 2 bases from J, with 37 bases in between. Germline loops: CDR1 SGHTA, CDR2 FQGTGA. Here the CDR3 reads CASRCDRRDSSTIGGTNTGELFF. The CDR3 nucleotides read TGTGCCAGCAGATGCGACAGGCGAGACTCCTCTACTATCGGGGGGACCAACACCGGGGAGCTGTTTTTT.

This clonotype was seen ten or more times. The chain recombines TRBV2 with TRBJ1-6; D remains unclear. Germline V lookup: CDR1 SNHLY, CDR2 FYNNEI. Trimming stripped 6 bases from V and 9 bases from J, with 6 bases between. The CDR3 runs 11 residues. CDR3 coding DNA: TGTGCCAGCAGGGTGGGTTCACCCCTCCACTTT. It codes for CASRVGSPLHF.

This clonotype occurred a few times. V is TRBV20-1 and J is TRBJ2-5, with D possibly TRBD2 on 6 matching bases. Germline V gives CDR1 DFQATT, CDR2 SNEGSKA (reference sequence). There are 14 residues in the CDR3. Trimming removed 5 bases from V and 5 bases from J, with 18 bases in between. Here the CDR3 reads CSAGGWTGRETQYF. The CDR3 DNA sequence: TGCAGTGCTGGAGGTTGGACTGGGAGGGAGACCCAGTACTTC.

The chain has TRBV6-5 and TRBJ2-3, with D perhaps TRBD1 or TRBD2 (7 bases each). Germline lookup yields CDR1 MNHEY and CDR2 SVGAGI. The length of the CDR3 is 14 residues. Trimming cost V 2 bases and J 6 bases, with 12 bases left between them. CDR3 protein: CASSYQGGGDTQYF. CDR3 nucleotides: TGTGCCAGCAGTTACCAGGGGGGGGGGGATACGCAGTATTTT.

Of note for this clonotype: Compared with germline, one end of the junction differs, possibly owing to a read error. The V gene is TRBV6-1, the J gene TRBJ1-5, with TRBD1 identical over 7 bases. The germline V gene has CDR1 MNHNS and CDR2 SASEGT. This CDR3 has 17 amino acids. DNA of the CDR3: TGTGTCAGCAGTGAGGGGGCCAATCTTTATAGCAATCAGCCCCAGCATTTT. This codes for CVSSEGANLYSNQPQHF.

This clonotype was seen only a few times. V is TRBV11-1 and J is TRBJ2-7; the D call may be TRBD1 or TRBD2 (5 bases each). Germline V gene data show CDR1 as SGHAT and CDR2 as FQDESV (reference sequence). V was clipped by 3 bases and J by 3 bases, with 12 bases between them. The CDR3 length is 14 residues. The DNA for the CDR3 is TGTGCCAGCAGCTTGGTGGGACCCGGCTACGAGCAGTACTTC. Translated: CASSLVGPGYEQYF.

The sample holds a few counts of this clonotype. CDR3 in DNA: TGCAGCGTTGAGCCGTCAGGGGGGAATGGAGAGACCCAGTACTTC. It yields the protein CSVEPSGGNGETQYF. The rearrangement links TRBV29-1 to TRBJ2-5; D possibly corresponds to TRBD1 (7 bases). Trimming removed 3 bases at V and 4 bases at J, with 18 bases between. The length of the CDR3 is 15 residues. The germline V gene encodes CDR1 SQVTM and CDR2 ANQGSEA.

This clonotype was observed at least ten times. This chain joins TRBV20-1 and TRBJ2-3; TRBD2 might be the D (6 bases). V lost 3 bases and J 5 bases, leaving 15 bases between the germline ends. Germline V lookup: CDR1 DFQATT, CDR2 SNEGSKA (reference sequence). The CDR3 loop spans 14 amino acids. The CDR3 DNA reads TGCAGTGCTAGGAATTTCGGGAGCCAAGATACGCAGTATTTT. Amino acid sequence: CSARNFGSQDTQYF.

This clonotype was seen once. The rearrangement joins TRBV7-9 to TRBJ2-7; weak D call: TRBD1 (5 bases). CDR3 length: 13 amino acids. Germline lookup yields CDR1 SEHNR and CDR2 FQNEAQ (reference sequence). V lost 10 bases, J lost 2 bases, and 15 bases lay in between. CDR3 in amino acids: CATSRTGTYEQYF. CDR3 coding DNA: TGTGCCACATCAAGAACAGGAACCTACGAGCAGTACTTC.

The rearrangement joins TRBV20-1 to TRBJ1-5; no definite D call. The germline CDR1 and CDR2 sequences are DFQATT and SNEGSKA (reference sequence). Trimming pared 0 bases from V and 2 bases from J, leaving 8 bases between. The CDR3 length is 14 residues. The CDR3 reads CSARDRYGNQPQHF. In DNA, the CDR3 is TGCAGTGCTAGAGACCGATACGGCAATCAGCCCCAGCATTTT.

This clonotype was observed many times. The V call is TRBV28, the J call TRBJ2-1; TRBD2 aligns across 9 bases. V was clipped by 11 bases and J by 5 bases; unmatched bases: 4. Per the germline V gene, CDR1 is MDHEN and CDR2 is SYDVKM. The CDR3 sequence is 12 residues long. The CDR3 here is CAAGGRHNEQFF. CDR3 DNA: TGTGCCGCGGGGGGGCGGCACAATGAGCAGTTCTTC. The entire variable domain, with the rest obtained from reference TRBV28 and TRBJ2-1, is as follows: DVKVTQSSRYLVKRTGEKVFLECVQDMDHENMFWYRQDPGLGLRLIYFSYDVKMKEKGDIPEGYSVSREKKERFSLILESASTNQTSMYLCAAGGRHNEQFFGPGTRLTVL.

This chain uses TRBV7-9 with TRBJ2-7; tentative D call: TRBD1 (6 bases). The length of the CDR3 is 13 residues. V was cut by 3 bases and J by 6 bases, with 12 bases left in between. The V gene's germline CDR1 is SEHNR and CDR2 FQNEAQ (reference sequence). The chain's CDR3 is CASSFLKDSEQYF. The DNA for the CDR3 is TGTGCCAGCAGCTTCCTTAAGGACAGCGAGCAGTACTTC.

This clonotype was recorded at least ten times. This chain links TRBV7-8 with TRBJ1-1; TRBD1 agrees at 8 bases. Germline-derived CDR1 and CDR2 are SGHVS and FQNEAQ. This CDR3 has 15 residues. V lost 5 bases, J lost 1 base, and 6 bases stayed unmatched. The CDR3 DNA sequence: TGTGCCAGCAGCGCTAACAGGGGGGGGAACACTGAAGCTTTCTTT. This sequence encodes CASSANRGGNTEAFF.

This clonotype was detected ten times or more. The genes are TRBV6-5 and TRBJ2-3, with D unresolved. Germline V gene lookup returns CDR1 MNHEY and CDR2 SVGAGI. This CDR3 has 16 amino acids. Trimming took off 2 bases at V and 4 bases at J, with 16 bases between the two ends. The CDR3 nucleotides are TGTGCCAGCAGTTACCCGGACCCGATGATCGCAGATACGCAGTATTTT. Its protein is CASSYPDPMIADTQYF.

Only a few counts were recorded for this clonotype. This chain links TRBV20-1 with TRBJ1-5, with a weak D call TRBD1 (6 bases). This CDR3 has 16 residues. Trimming stripped 1 base from V and 0 bases from J, with 13 bases between. Per the germline V gene, CDR1 is DFQATT and CDR2 is SNEGSKA (reference sequence). CDR3: CSARGTVLYSNQPQHF. The CDR3 DNA follows: TGCAGTGCTAGAGGGACAGTTTTGTATAGCAATCAGCCCCAGCATTTT.

The rearrangement joins TRBV20-1 to TRBJ2-6; 8 nucleotides align to TRBD1. CDR1 and CDR2 from the germline V gene are DFQATT and SNEGSKA (reference sequence). The CDR3 runs 15 residues. V shed 3 bases and J 1 base; nucleotides not matched to a gene: 2. CDR3 nucleotide sequence: TGCAGTGCTAGGGACAGGGCTTCTGGGGCCAACGTCCTGACTTTC. Translating gives CSARDRASGANVLTF.

This clonotype appeared many times. The chain combines TRBV3-1 with TRBJ2-7; TRBD2 matches 9 bases. The V segment lost 4 bases and the J segment 0 bases; nucleotides outside the gene matches: 7. CDR3 length: 16 amino acids. Germline CDR1 reads LGHDT; CDR2 reads YNNKEL (reference sequence). CDR3 sequence reads: CASSLSGGSYSYEQYF. In DNA, the CDR3 is TGTGCCAGCAGCCTTAGCGGGGGAAGCTACTCCTACGAGCAGTACTTC.

A word on this clonotype: This may arise from a read error, as a much more abundant clone is one base away. The rearrangement uses TRBV24-1 and TRBJ2-1, with TRBD2 matching 9 bases. CDR1 is KGHDR and CDR2 is SFDVKD in the germline V gene. The trim removed 2 bases at V and 7 bases at J, leaving 14 bases unmatched. The CDR3 spans 18 residues. The CDR3, as DNA: TGTGCCACCAGTGATTCCATTCTAGCGGGGATAATGAGGAATGAGCAGTTCTTC. Its protein is CATSDSILAGIMRNEQFF.

V gene TRBV7-6 combines with J gene TRBJ2-3; 7 bases match TRBD1. Losses at the gene ends were 1 base for V and 2 bases for J; bases not matched to a gene: 6. Germline CDR1 and CDR2: SGHVS and FNYEAQ. The CDR3 has 16 amino acids. As DNA, the CDR3 is TGTGCCAGCAGCTTAGAAGGGACAGCCCTCACAGATACGCAGTATTTT. Encoded protein: CASSLEGTALTDTQYF.

This sequence joins TRBV29-1 and TRBJ2-6; D is undetermined. The CDR3 length is 15 residues. V shed 4 bases and J shed 2 bases, with 12 bases lying between them. CDR1 and CDR2 from the germline V gene are SQVTM and ANQGSEA. This CDR3 reads CSVVVRAPGANVLTF. CDR3 nucleotide sequence: TGCAGCGTTGTGGTAAGGGCCCCTGGGGCCAACGTCCTGACTTTC. Drawing the rest from reference TRBV29-1 and TRBJ2-6, the complete variable domain is SAVISQKPSRDICQRGTSLTIQCQVDSQVTMMFWYRQQPGQSLTLIATANQGSEATYESGFVIDKFPISRPNLTFSTLTVSNMSPEDSSIYLCSVVVRAPGANVLTFGAGSRLTVL.